The subject of this entry is one T cell receptor beta chain. Its antigen is undetermined. This record comes from a study of T cells in Graves' hyperthyroidism and ophthalmopathy. Study-level findings and limits: Blood also contained most expanded thyroid clonotypes above 0.001. Model-based prediction identified ophthalmopathy a median about 6 months prior to its onset.

The patients, who ranged from 18 to 65 in age, presented with newly diagnosed hyperthyroidism lasting under 2 months. Clinical symptoms, serum thyroxine, TRAb, thyroid ultrasound and orbital computed tomography informed diagnoses. Amplification targeted TCR beta CDR3 regions from RNA transcripts. HTBI primers were used for first-round RT-PCR of the TCR CDR3. TCRdb independently ran MiXCR on the multiplex PCR reads; one entry per CDR3 protein. The sample includes tens of thousands of distinct CDR3 sequences, just under 50% of them seen just once. The receptor's source is a woman aged 45-65 years with Graves' hyperthyroidism that later progressed to Graves' ophthalmopathy. Sequencing used blood.

CDR3 in DNA: TGTGCCACCAGTCAGGGACTAATTAGCGAGCAGTTCTTC. It specifies CATSQGLISEQFF. The chain combines TRBV24-1 with TRBJ2-1; 7 bases map to TRBD2. This CDR3 is 13 amino acids long. In germline, CDR1 is KGHDR, CDR2 SFDVKD. After removal of 6 bases from V and 10 bases from J, the junction contained 8 bases not matched to a gene.